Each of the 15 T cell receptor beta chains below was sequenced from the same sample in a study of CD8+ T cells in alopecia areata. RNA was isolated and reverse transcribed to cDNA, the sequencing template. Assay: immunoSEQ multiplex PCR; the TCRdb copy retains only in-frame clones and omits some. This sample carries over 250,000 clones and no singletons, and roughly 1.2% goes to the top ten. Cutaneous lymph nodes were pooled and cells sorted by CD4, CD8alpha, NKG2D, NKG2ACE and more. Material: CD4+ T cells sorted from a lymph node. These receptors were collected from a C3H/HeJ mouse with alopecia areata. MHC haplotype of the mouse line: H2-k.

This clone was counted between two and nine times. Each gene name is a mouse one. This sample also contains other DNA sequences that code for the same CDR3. This chain's CDR3 is CASSRDWGAETLYF. The CDR3 bases that were read are TGTGCCAGCAGTCGGGACTGGGGTGCAGAA. The J gene is TRBJ2-3, the V gene TRBV13-1; 9 bases match TRBD2. The read finishes 4 residues shy of the CDR3 end, and the germline J gene is used to complete it. V dropped 4 bases and J dropped 1; count of bases not matched to a gene: 1. Germline V CDR1 and CDR2: NSHNY, SYGAGN. There are 14 residues in the CDR3.

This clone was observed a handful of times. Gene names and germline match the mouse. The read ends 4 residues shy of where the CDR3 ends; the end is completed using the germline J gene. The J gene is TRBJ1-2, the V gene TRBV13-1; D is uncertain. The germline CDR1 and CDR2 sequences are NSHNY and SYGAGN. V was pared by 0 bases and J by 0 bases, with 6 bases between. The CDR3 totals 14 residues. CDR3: CASSDGQPNSDYTF. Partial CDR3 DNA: TGTGCCAGCAGTGATGGACAACCAAACTCC.

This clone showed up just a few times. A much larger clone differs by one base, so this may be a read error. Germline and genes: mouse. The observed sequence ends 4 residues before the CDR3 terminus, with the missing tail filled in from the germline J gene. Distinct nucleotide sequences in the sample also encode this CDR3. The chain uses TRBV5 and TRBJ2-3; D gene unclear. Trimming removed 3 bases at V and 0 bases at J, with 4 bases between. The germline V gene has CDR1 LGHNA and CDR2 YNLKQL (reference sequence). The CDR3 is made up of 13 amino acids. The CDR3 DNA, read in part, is TGTGCCAGCAGCCAGAATAGTGCAGAA. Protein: CASSQNSAE. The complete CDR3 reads CASSQNSAETLYF.

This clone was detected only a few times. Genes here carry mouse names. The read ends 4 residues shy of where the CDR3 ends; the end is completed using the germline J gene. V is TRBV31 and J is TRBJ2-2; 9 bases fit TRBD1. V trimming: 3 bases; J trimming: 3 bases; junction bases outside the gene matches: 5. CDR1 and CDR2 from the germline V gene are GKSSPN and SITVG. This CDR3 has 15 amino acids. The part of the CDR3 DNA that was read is TGTGCCTGGAGGGTACAGGGGGCCGACACCGGG. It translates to CAWRVQGADTG. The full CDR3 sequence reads CAWRVQGADTGQLYF.

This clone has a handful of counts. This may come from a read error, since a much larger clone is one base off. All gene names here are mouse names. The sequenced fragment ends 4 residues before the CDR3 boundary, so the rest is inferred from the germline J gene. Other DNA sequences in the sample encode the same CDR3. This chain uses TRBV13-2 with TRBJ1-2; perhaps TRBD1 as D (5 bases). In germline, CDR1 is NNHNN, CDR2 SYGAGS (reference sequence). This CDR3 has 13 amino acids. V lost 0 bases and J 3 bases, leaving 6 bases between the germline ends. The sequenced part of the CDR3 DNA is TGTGCCAGCGGTGATGGGGGGGACTCC. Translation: CASGDGGDS. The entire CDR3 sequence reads CASGDGGDSDYTF.

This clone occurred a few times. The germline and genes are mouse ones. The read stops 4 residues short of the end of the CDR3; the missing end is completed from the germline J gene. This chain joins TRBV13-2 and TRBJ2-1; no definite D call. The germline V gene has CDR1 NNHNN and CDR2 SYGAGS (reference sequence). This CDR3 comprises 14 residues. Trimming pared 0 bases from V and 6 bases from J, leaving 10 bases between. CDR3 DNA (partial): TGTGCCAGCGGTGATGCAGGCCTCCGTGCT. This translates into CASGDAGLRA. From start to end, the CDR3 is CASGDAGLRAEQFF.

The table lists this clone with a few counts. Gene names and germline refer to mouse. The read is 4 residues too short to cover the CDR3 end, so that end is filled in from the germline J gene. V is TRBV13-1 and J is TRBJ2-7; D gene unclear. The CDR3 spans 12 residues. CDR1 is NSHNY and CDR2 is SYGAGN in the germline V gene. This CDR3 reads CASSDALDEQYF. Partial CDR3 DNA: TGTGCCAGCAGTGATGCATTGGAT.

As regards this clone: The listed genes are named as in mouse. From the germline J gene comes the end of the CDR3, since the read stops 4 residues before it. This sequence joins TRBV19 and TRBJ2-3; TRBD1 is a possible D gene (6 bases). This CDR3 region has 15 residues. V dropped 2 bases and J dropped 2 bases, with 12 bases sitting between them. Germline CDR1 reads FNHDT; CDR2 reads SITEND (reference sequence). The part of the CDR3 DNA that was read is TGTGCCAGCAGTATGCCAGGGGTTTTTGCAGAA. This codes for CASSMPGVFAE. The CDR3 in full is CASSMPGVFAETLYF. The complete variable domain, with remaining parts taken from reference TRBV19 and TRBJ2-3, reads GGIITQTPKFLIGQEGQKLTLKCQQNFNHDTMYWYRQDSGKGLRLIYYSITENDLQKGDLSEGYDASREKKSSFSLTVTSAQKNEMAVFLCASSMPGVFAETLYFGSGTRLTVL.

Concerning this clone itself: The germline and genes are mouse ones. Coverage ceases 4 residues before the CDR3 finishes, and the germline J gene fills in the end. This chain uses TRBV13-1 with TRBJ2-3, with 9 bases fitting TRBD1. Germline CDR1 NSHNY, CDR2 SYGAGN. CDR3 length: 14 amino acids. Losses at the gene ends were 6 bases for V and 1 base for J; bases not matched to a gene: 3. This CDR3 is CASKDRGGAETLYF. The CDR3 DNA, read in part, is TGTGCCAGCAAGGACAGGGGTGGTGCAGAA.

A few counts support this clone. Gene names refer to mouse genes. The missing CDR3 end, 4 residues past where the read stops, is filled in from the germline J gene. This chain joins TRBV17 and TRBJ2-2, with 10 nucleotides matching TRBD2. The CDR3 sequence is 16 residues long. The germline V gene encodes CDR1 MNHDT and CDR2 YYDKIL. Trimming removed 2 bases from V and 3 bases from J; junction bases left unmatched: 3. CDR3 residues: CASSRLGGQDTGQLYF. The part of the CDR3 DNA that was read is TGTGCTAGCAGTAGACTGGGGGGGCAGGACACCGGG.

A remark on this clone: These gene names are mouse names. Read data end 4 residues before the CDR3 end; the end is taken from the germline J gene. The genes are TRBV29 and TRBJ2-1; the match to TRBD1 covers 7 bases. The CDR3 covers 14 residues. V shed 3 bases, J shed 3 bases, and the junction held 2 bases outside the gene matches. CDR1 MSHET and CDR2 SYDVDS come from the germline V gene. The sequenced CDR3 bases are TGTGCTAGCAGTTTCCCAGGGGGCTATGCT. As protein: CASSFPGGYA. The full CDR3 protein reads CASSFPGGYAEQFF.

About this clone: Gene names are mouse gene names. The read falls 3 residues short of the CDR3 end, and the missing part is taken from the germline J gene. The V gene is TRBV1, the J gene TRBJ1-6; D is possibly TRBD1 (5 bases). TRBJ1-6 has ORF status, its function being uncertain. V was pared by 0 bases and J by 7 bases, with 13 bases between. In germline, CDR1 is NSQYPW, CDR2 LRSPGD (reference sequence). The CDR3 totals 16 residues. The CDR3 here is CTCSADQGEGNSPLYF. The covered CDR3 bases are TGCACCTGCAGTGCAGATCAAGGGGAAGGCAATTCGCCC.

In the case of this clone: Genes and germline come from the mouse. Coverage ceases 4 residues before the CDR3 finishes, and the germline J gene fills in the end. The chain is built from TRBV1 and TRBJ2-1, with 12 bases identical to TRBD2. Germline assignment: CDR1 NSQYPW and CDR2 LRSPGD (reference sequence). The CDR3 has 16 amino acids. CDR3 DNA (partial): TGCACCTGCAGTGCAGATCCGGGACTGGGGGGTTCT. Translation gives CTCSADPGLGGS. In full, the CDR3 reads CTCSADPGLGGSEQFF.

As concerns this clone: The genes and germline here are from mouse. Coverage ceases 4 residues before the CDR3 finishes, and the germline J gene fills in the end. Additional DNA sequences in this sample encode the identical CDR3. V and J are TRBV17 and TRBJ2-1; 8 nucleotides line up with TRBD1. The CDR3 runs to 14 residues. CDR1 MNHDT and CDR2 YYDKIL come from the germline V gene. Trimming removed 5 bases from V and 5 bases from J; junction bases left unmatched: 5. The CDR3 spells CASSRQGLDAEQFF. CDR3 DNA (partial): TGTGCTAGCAGTCGACAGGGGCTGGATGCT.

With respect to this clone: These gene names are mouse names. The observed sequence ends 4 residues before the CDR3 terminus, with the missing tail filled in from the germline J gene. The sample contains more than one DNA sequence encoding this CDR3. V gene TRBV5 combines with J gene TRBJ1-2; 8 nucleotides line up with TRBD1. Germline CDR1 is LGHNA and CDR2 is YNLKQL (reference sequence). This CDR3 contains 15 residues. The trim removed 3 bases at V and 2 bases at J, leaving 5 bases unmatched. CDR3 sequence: CASSQTGEGNSDYTF. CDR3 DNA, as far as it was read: TGTGCCAGCAGCCAGACAGGGGAGGGGAACTCC.